Each of the 6 T cell receptor beta chains below was sequenced from the same sample in a study of shared clonotypes between healthy human individuals. TCRdb's table, derived via immunoSEQ multiplex PCR, lists solely in-frame clones and lacks some. The sample lists 2 million to 2.5 million clones, 85% to 95% occurring once. Sequenced material: naive CD4+ T cells from PBMCs. Subset meaning: CD45RA+ positively selected. Every receptor here comes from a man in his late teens or twenties in good health. Some clones in this sample may be carry-over from other donors' samples.

This clone has only one observation. The gene calls are TRBV6-6 and TRBJ2-7; 9 bases line up with TRBD1. The J segment lost 4 bases and the V segment lost 2 bases, leaving 3 bases of the junction unmatched. CDR1 MNHNY and CDR2 SVGAGI come from the germline V gene (reference sequence). The CDR3 length is 14 residues. CDR3 sequence (DNA): TGTGCCAGCAGTTACGGGGGACAGGGTTACGAGCAGTACTTC. Translating gives CASSYGGQGYEQYF.

The chain carries TRBV19 and TRBJ2-3; 7 bases align to TRBD2. Germline CDR1 LNHDA, CDR2 SQIVND (reference sequence). This CDR3 has 14 amino acids. V shed 4 bases, J shed 4 bases, and the junction held 5 bases outside the gene matches. This CDR3 reads CASSTLGGPDTQYF. CDR3 DNA sequence: TGTGCCAGTAGTACCCTGGGAGGGCCAGATACGCAGTATTTT.

This clone occurred once. The chain has TRBV6-1 and TRBJ1-2; 8 bases agree with TRBD1. V shed 6 bases and J 2 bases; nucleotides not matched to a gene: 5. CDR3 length: 14 residues. Germline loops: CDR1 MNHNS, CDR2 SASEGT. The CDR3, as DNA: TGTGCCAGCAGATTCGACAGGGGCAACTATGGCTACACCTTC. Its translation is CASRFDRGNYGYTF.

The chain joins TRBV9 to TRBJ2-2; 8 bases fit TRBD1. The CDR3 totals 14 residues. V was clipped by 3 bases and J by 3 bases; unmatched bases: 1. Germline assignment: CDR1 SGDLS and CDR2 YYNGEE. The CDR3 DNA sequence: TGTGCCAGCAGCGGGACAGGGCACACCGGGGAGCTGTTTTTT. Its protein product is CASSGTGHTGELFF.

This clone has a single count. The chain links TRBV18 to TRBJ1-1; tentative D call: TRBD1 (5 bases). V dropped 4 bases and J dropped 1 base, with 13 bases sitting between them. This CDR3 contains 15 residues. Per the germline V gene, CDR1 is KGHSH and CDR2 is LQKENI. The CDR3 DNA reads as TGTGCCAGCTCACTGGTACAGGCGGGGAACACTGAAGCTTTCTTT. This codes for CASSLVQAGNTEAFF.

This clone was seen a single time. The same CDR3 also results from other DNA sequences found in this sample. This chain connects TRBV2 to TRBJ2-7, with D perhaps matching TRBD1 (6 bases). The CDR3 spans 12 residues. Trimming took 7 bases from V and 2 from J, leaving 9 bases between them. Germline CDR1 is SNHLY and CDR2 is FYNNEI. The CDR3 loop is CASIEGAYEQYF. The CDR3 coding sequence is TGTGCCAGCATTGAGGGGGCCTACGAGCAGTACTTC.